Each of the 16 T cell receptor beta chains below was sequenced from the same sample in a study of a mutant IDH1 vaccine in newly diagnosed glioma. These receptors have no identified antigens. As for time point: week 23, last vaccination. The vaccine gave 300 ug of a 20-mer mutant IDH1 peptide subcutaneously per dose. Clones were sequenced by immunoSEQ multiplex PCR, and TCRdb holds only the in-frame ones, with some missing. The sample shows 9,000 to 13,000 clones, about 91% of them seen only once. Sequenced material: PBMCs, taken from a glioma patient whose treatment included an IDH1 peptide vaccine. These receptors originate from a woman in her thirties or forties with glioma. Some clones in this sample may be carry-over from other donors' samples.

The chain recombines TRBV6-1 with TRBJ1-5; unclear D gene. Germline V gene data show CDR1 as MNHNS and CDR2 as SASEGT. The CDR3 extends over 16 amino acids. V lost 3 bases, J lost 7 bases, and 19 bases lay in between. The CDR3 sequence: CASSDRDVGWGQPQHF. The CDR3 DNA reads TGTGCCAGCAGTGACCGAGACGTCGGCTGGGGACAGCCCCAGCATTTT.

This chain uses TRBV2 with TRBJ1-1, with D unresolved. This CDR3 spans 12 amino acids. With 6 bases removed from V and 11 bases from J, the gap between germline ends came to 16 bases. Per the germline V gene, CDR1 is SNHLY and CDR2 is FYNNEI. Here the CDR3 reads CASRRETSSAFF. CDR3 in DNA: TGTGCCAGCAGAAGGGAGACCAGCTCGGCTTTCTTT.

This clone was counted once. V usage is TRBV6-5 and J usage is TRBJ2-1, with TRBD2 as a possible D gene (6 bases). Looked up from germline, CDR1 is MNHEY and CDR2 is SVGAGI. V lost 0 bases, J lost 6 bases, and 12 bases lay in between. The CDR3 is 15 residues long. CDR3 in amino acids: CASSYSSGGLNEQFF. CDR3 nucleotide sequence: TGTGCCAGCAGTTACTCTAGCGGAGGACTCAATGAGCAGTTCTTC.

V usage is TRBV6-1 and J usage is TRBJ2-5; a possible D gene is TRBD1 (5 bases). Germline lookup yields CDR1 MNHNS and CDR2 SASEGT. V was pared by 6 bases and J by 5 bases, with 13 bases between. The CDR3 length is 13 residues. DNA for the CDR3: TGTGCCAGCAGCATACAGGAAGGGGAGACCCAGTACTTC. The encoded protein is CASSIQEGETQYF.

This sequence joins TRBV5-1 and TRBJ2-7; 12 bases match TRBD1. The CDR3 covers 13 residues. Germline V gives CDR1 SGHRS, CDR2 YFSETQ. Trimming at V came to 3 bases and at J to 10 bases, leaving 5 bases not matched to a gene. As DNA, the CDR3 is TGCGCCAGCAGCTCCGGGACAGGGGGCGGCCAGTACTTC. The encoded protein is CASSSGTGGGQYF. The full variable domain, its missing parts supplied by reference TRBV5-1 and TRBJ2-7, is KAGVTQTPRYLIKTRGQQVTLSCSPISGHRSVSWYQQTPGQGLQFLFEYFSETQRNKGNFPGRFSGRQFSNSRSEMNVSTLELGDSALYLCASSSGTGGGQYFGPGTRLTVT.

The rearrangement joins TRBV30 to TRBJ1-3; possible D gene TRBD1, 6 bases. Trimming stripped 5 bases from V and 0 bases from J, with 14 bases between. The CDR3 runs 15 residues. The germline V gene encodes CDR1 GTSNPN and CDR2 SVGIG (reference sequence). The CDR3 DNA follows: TGTGCCTGGGGGGGGCCGGCGGACTCTGGAAACACCATATATTTT. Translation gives CAWGGPADSGNTIYF.

CDR3 residues: CSVADSRTLAFF. CDR3 sequence (DNA): TGCAGCGTTGCAGACAGCCGGACGTTAGCTTTCTTT. This chain joins TRBV29-1 and TRBJ1-1; D is possibly TRBD1 (5 bases). Per the germline V gene, CDR1 is SQVTM and CDR2 is ANQGSEA. This CDR3 is built from 12 residues. Trimming left V 4 bases short and J 10 bases short, with 16 bases between.

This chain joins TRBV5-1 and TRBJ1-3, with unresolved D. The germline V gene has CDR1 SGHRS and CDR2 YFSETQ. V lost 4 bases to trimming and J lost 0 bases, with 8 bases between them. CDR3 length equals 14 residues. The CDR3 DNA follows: TGCGCCAGCAGCGCCGGGAGCTCTGGAAACACCATATATTTT. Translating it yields CASSAGSSGNTIYF. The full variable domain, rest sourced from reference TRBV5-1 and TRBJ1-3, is KAGVTQTPRYLIKTRGQQVTLSCSPISGHRSVSWYQQTPGQGLQFLFEYFSETQRNKGNFPGRFSGRQFSNSRSEMNVSTLELGDSALYLCASSAGSSGNTIYFGEGSWLTVV.

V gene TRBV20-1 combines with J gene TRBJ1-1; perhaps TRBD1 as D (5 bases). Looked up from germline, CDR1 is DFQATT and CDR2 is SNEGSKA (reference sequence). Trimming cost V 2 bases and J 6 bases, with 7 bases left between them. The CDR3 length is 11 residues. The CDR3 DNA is TGCAGTGCTAGATTGGGGGCTGAAGCTTTCTTT. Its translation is CSARLGAEAFF.

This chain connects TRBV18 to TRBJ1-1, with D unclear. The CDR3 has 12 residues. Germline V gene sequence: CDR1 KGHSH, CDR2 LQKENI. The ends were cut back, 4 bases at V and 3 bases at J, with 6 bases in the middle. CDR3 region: CASSQSDTEAFF. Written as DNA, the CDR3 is TGTGCCAGCTCACAGTCAGACACTGAAGCTTTCTTT. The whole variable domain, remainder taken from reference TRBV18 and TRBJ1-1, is NAGVMQNPRHLVRRRGQEARLRCSPMKGHSHVYWYRQLPEEGLKFMVYLQKENIIDESGMPKERFSAEFPKEGPSILRIQQVVRGDSAAYFCASSQSDTEAFFGQGTRLTVV.

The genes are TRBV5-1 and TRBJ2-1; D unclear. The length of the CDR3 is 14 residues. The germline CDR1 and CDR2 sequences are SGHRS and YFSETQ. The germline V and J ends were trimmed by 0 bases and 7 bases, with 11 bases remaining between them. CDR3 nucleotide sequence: TGCGCCAGCAGCTTGGTTGTACCGTTGAATGAGCAGTTCTTC. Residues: CASSLVVPLNEQFF. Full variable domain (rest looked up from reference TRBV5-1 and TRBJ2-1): KAGVTQTPRYLIKTRGQQVTLSCSPISGHRSVSWYQQTPGQGLQFLFEYFSETQRNKGNFPGRFSGRQFSNSRSEMNVSTLELGDSALYLCASSLVVPLNEQFFGPGTRLTVL.

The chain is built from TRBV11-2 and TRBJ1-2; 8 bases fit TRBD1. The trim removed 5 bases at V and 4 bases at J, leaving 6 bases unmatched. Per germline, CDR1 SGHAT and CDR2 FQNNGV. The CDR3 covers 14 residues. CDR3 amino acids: CASSPQQGGYGYTF. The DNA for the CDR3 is TGTGCCAGCAGCCCCCAACAGGGGGGCTATGGCTACACCTTC. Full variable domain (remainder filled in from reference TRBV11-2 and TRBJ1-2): EAGVAQSPRYKIIEKRQSVAFWCNPISGHATLYWYQQILGQGPKLLIQFQNNGVVDDSQLPKDRFSAERLKGVDSTLKIQPAKLEDSAVYLCASSPQQGGYGYTFGSGTRLTVV.

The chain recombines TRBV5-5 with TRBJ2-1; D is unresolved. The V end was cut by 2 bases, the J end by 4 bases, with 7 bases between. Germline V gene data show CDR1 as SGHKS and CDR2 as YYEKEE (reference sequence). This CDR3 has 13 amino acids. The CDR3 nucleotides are TGTGCCAGCAGCTTAAGCAGATACAATGAGCAGTTCTTC. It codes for CASSLSRYNEQFF. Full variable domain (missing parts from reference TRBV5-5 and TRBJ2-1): DAGVTQSPTHLIKTRGQQVTLRCSPISGHKSVSWYQQVLGQGPQFIFQYYEKEERGRGNFPDRFSARQFPNYSSELNVNALLLGDSALYLCASSLSRYNEQFFGPGTRLTVL.

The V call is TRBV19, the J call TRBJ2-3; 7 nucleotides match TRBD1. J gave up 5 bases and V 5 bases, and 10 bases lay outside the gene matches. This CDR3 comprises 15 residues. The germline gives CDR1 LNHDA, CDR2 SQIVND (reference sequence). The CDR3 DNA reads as TGTGCCAGTAGTGCCTCTACAGGGGCCGGAGATACGCAGTATTTT. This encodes CASSASTGAGDTQYF. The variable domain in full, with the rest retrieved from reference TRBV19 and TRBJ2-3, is DGGITQSPKYLFRKEGQNVTLSCEQNLNHDAMYWYRQDPGQGLRLIYYSQIVNDFQKGDIAEGYSVSREKKESFPLTVTSAQKNPTAFYLCASSASTGAGDTQYFGPGTRLTVL.

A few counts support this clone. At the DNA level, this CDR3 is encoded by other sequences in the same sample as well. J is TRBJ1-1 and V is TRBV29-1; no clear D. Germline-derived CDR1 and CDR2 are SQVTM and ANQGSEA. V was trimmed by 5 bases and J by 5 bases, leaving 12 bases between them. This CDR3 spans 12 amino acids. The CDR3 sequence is CSVHLSVTEAFF. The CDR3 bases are TGCAGCGTTCACCTGTCGGTTACTGAAGCTTTCTTT.

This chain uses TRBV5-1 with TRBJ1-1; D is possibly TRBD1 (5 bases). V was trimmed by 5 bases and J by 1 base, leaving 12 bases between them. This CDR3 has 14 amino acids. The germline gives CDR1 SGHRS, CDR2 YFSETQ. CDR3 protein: CASRIGTANTEAFF. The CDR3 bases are TGCGCCAGCAGGATCGGGACGGCGAACACTGAAGCTTTCTTT. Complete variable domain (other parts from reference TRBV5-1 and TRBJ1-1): KAGVTQTPRYLIKTRGQQVTLSCSPISGHRSVSWYQQTPGQGLQFLFEYFSETQRNKGNFPGRFSGRQFSNSRSEMNVSTLELGDSALYLCASRIGTANTEAFFGQGTRLTVV.